This TCR gamma chain derives from a study of gamma-delta chains in newborns, infants, children (dated by TCRdb to the late 2010s). The study in broad terms: In the study title, it is stated that polyclonal expansion of innate gammadelta T cells is driven by microbial exposure immediately after birth. How innate gammadelta T cell populations in human newborns were shaped by microbial exposure immediately after birth was investigated in the study.

For this clone: It has no known antigen specificity. Per-base quality was not reported, and no clone a single base away is much larger than it.

The CDR3 measures 17 amino acids from cysteine to phenylalanine. The CDR3 DNA has 51 bases and is translated from base 1. According to the germline V gene (reference sequence), CDR1 reads GITISATS and CDR2 reads ISYDGTV. Trimmed from V: 2 bases; trimmed from J: 7 bases; junction bases lacking a gene match: 8. Sequencing was performed on an Illumina MiSeq. In TCRdb, clones were called once more from the public reads by CATT, and rows of identical DNA were later combined. The sample table holds under 2,000 gamma-chain clones, of which approximately 63% were seen once. About a quarter of the sample goes to the ten largest clones.

Here the chain combines TRGV9 and TRGJP. As TCRdb names no J gene, one was assigned here on the basis of a DNA match to germline. The TCR sequence derives from a child who was a newborn, infant or young child, either healthy, febrile or measles-vaccinated (not recorded which). The sample comprised blood. The CDR3 reads as follows: CALWEAPGELGKKIKVF. The DNA reads TGTGCCTTGTGGGAGGCGCCCGGGGAGTTGGGCAAAAAAATCAAGGTATTT.